This is a list of T cell receptor beta chains from one sample in a study of CD8+ T cells in alopecia areata. The protocol was immunoSEQ multiplex PCR, while the TCRdb copy is restricted to in-frame clones and leaves out a portion. The repertoire holds 210,000 or so clones, with more than 60% as singletons. The specimen was CD4+ T cells sorted from blood, collected around week 44, from a patient treated with tofacitinib. The receptors were gathered from a human donor with alopecia areata. Each CDR3 is given with its conserved first and last residue. The order of the fields is V gene, D gene, J gene, clone size, CDR3 protein, CDR3 DNA. D genes are given only for firm matches. The listing skips clone size in some rows; elsewhere it reads once, few, many or a size class.

V gene: TRBV9
D gene: TRBD2
J gene: TRBJ2-7
clone size: -
CDR3 protein: CASSVGHSGAYEQYF
CDR3 DNA: TGTGCCAGCAGCGTAGGGCATAGCGGGGCCTACGAGCAGTACTTC

V gene: TRBV29-1
D gene: TRBD2
J gene: TRBJ2-3
clone size: -
CDR3 protein: CSVEGRLAGGQDTQYF
CDR3 DNA: TGCAGCGTTGAAGGGCGACTAGCGGGGGGCCAGGATACGCAGTATTTT

V gene: TRBV29-1
D gene: -
J gene: TRBJ1-1
clone size: -
CDR3 protein: CSVVELVNTEAFF
CDR3 DNA: TGCAGCGTTGTTGAGCTTGTGAACACTGAAGCTTTCTTT

V gene: TRBV29-1
D gene: -
J gene: TRBJ2-5
clone size: once
CDR3 protein: CSTRGPGTQETQYF
CDR3 DNA: TGCAGCACCCGGGGCCCCGGGACCCAAGAGACCCAGTACTTC

V gene: TRBV29-1
D gene: -
J gene: TRBJ1-2
clone size: -
CDR3 protein: CSVSSEGYGYTF
CDR3 DNA: TGCAGCGTTTCCTCTGAGGGCTATGGCTACACCTTC

V gene: TRBV7-9
D gene: TRBD2
J gene: TRBJ2-7
clone size: -
CDR3 protein: CASSLDGLAGAYRFYEQYF
CDR3 DNA: TGTGCCAGCAGCTTAGACGGGCTAGCGGGGGCCTACAGGTTCTACGAGCAGTACTTC

V gene: TRBV7-2
D gene: TRBD2
J gene: TRBJ2-7
clone size: -
CDR3 protein: CASSLGTSGGAVREQYF
CDR3 DNA: TGTGCCAGCAGCCTTGGGACTAGCGGGGGGGCGGTCCGGGAGCAGTACTTC

V gene: TRBV5-5
D gene: -
J gene: TRBJ2-7
clone size: few
CDR3 protein: CASSLALGAGEQYF
CDR3 DNA: TGTGCCAGCAGCTTGGCCTTAGGGGCGGGCGAGCAGTACTTC

V gene: TRBV15
D gene: -
J gene: TRBJ2-2
clone size: -
CDR3 protein: CATSSGGPTGELFF
CDR3 DNA: TGTGCCACCAGCAGCGGGGGCCCGACCGGGGAGCTGTTTTTT

V gene: TRBV19
D gene: TRBD1
J gene: TRBJ1-1
clone size: few
CDR3 protein: CASTRARTGGTMNTEAFF
CDR3 DNA: TGTGCCAGTACTAGGGCCCGGACAGGGGGCACCATGAACACTGAAGCTTTCTTT

V gene: TRBV29-1
D gene: TRBD2
J gene: TRBJ2-5
clone size: -
CDR3 protein: CSVPPGLAQETQYF
CDR3 DNA: TGCAGCGTTCCACCGGGACTAGCCCAAGAGACCCAGTACTTC

V gene: TRBV4-3
D gene: TRBD1
J gene: TRBJ2-2
clone size: -
CDR3 protein: CASSRVGQVVAGELFF
CDR3 DNA: TGCGCCAGCAGCCGGGTGGGACAGGTCGTCGCCGGGGAGCTGTTTTTT

V gene: TRBV5-1
D gene: -
J gene: TRBJ2-3
clone size: -
CDR3 protein: CASSSADTQYF
CDR3 DNA: TGCGCCAGCAGCTCCGCAGATACGCAGTATTTT

V gene: TRBV27
D gene: -
J gene: TRBJ1-5
clone size: -
CDR3 protein: CASSRRSPSNQPQHF
CDR3 DNA: TGTGCCAGCAGTCGACGGTCCCCTTCCAATCAGCCCCAGCATTTT

V gene: TRBV5-1
D gene: -
J gene: TRBJ2-1
clone size: once
CDR3 protein: CASSLETNGYNEQFF
CDR3 DNA: TGCGCCAGCAGCTTGGAGACAAACGGCTACAATGAGCAGTTCTTC

V gene: TRBV6-6
D gene: -
J gene: TRBJ2-3
clone size: few
CDR3 protein: CASSQNSAFGPDTQYF
CDR3 DNA: TGTGCCAGCAGTCAAAATAGCGCCTTCGGTCCAGATACGCAGTATTTT

V gene: TRBV11-3
D gene: -
J gene: TRBJ1-6
clone size: -
CDR3 protein: CASSLEIGLAGSSPLHF
CDR3 DNA: TGTGCCAGCAGCTTGGAGATTGGATTGGCGGGCTCATCACCCCTCCACTTT

V gene: TRBV2
D gene: TRBD1
J gene: TRBJ1-2
clone size: -
CDR3 protein: CASSDRGRFDYGYTF
CDR3 DNA: TGTGCCAGCAGTGACAGGGGGCGCTTCGACTATGGCTACACCTTC

V gene: TRBV29-1
D gene: -
J gene: TRBJ1-5
clone size: -
CDR3 protein: CSVKTRGDNQPQHF
CDR3 DNA: TGCAGCGTGAAGACACGGGGTGACAATCAGCCCCAGCATTTT

V gene: TRBV21-1
D gene: -
J gene: TRBJ2-7
clone size: -
CDR3 protein: CASSKASEISYEQYF
CDR3 DNA: TGTGCCAGCAGCAAAGCGTCGGAGATTTCCTACGAGCAGTACTTC

V gene: TRBV29-1
D gene: -
J gene: TRBJ1-1
clone size: -
CDR3 protein: CSVGKGGGFTEAFF
CDR3 DNA: TGCAGCGTTGGAAAGGGGGGTGGTTTCACTGAAGCTTTCTTT

V gene: TRBV27
D gene: TRBD1
J gene: TRBJ2-5
clone size: -
CDR3 protein: CASRTGGAGETQYF
CDR3 DNA: TGTGCCAGCAGGACAGGGGGCGCGGGGGAGACCCAGTACTTC

V gene: TRBV2
D gene: -
J gene: TRBJ2-3
clone size: -
CDR3 protein: CASSEVLDQLGSQYF
CDR3 DNA: TGTGCCAGCAGTGAAGTACTCGACCAGCTAGGGTCGCAGTATTTT

V gene: TRBV19
D gene: TRBD1
J gene: TRBJ2-1
clone size: -
CDR3 protein: CATSPGQGASNEQFF
CDR3 DNA: TGTGCCACCTCCCCCGGACAGGGGGCTAGCAATGAGCAGTTCTTC

V gene: TRBV5-1
D gene: -
J gene: TRBJ1-1
clone size: few
CDR3 protein: CASSFQGGGTEAFF
CDR3 DNA: TGCGCCAGCAGCTTTCAGGGCGGGGGCACTGAAGCTTTCTTT